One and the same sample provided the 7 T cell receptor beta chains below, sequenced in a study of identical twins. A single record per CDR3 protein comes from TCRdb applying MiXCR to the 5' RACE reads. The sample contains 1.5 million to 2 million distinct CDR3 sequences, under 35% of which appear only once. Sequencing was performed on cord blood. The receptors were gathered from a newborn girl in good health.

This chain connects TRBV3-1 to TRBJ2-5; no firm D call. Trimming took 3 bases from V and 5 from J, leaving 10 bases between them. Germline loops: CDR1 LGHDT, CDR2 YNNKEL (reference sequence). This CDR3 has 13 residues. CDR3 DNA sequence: TGTGCCAGCAGCCACTATGTGTCGGAGACCCAGTACTTC. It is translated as CASSHYVSETQYF.

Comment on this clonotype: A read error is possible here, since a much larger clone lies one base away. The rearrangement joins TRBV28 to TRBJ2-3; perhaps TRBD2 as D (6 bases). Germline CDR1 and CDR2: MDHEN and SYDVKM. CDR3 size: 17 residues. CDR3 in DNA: TGTGCCGGCAGTTCCCAAAAACACCGGGACTCTATCTTAACGCAGTATTTT. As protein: CAGSSQKHRDSILTQYF.

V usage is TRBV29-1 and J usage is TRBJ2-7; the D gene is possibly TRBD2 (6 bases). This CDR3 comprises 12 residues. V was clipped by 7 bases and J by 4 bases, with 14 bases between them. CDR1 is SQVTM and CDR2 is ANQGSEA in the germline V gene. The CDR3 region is CSAVLAPYEQYF. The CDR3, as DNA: TGCAGCGCAGTCCTAGCGCCTTACGAGCAGTACTTC.

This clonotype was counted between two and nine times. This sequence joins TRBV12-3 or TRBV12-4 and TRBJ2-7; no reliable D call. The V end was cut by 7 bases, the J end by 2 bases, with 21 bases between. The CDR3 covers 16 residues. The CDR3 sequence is CASNGAPSPQPYEQYF. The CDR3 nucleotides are TGTGCCAGCAACGGAGCGCCCTCACCACAGCCCTACGAGCAGTACTTC.

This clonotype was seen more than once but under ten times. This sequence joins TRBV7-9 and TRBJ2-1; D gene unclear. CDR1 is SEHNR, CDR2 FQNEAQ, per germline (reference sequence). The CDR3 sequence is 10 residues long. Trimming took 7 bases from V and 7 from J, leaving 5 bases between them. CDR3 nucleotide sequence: TGTGCCAGCATCCAAAATGAGCAGTTCTTC. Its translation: CASIQNEQFF. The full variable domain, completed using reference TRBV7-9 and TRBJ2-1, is DTGVSQNPRHKITKRGQNVTFRCDPISEHNRLYWYRQTLGQGPEFLTYFQNEAQLEKSRLLSDRFSAERPKGSFSTLEIQRTEQGDSAMYLCASIQNEQFFGPGTRLTVL.

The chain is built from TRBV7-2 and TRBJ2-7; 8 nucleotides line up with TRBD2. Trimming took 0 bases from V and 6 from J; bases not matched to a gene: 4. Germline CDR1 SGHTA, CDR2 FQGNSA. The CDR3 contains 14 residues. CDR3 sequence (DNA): TGTGCCAGCAGCTTAGCCAGACTAGCGAGCGAGCAGTACTTC. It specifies CASSLARLASEQYF.

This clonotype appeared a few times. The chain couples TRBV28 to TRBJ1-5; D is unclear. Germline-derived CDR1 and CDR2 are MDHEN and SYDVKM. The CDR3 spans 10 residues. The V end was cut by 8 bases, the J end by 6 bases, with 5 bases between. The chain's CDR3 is CASGFQPQHF. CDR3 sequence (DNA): TGTGCCAGCGGGTTTCAGCCCCAGCATTTT. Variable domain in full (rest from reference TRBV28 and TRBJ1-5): DVKVTQSSRYLVKRTGEKVFLECVQDMDHENMFWYRQDPGLGLRLIYFSYDVKMKEKGDIPEGYSVSREKKERFSLILESASTNQTSMYLCASGFQPQHFGDGTRLSIL.